This T cell receptor beta chain stems from a study of shared clonotypes between healthy human individuals. V lost 1 base and J 0 bases, leaving 7 bases between the germline ends. Looked up from germline, CDR1 is SGHNT and CDR2 is YENEEA. The CDR3 covers 15 residues. This table comes from immunoSEQ multiplex PCR, and its TCRdb copy is limited to in-frame clones, with some not included. This table has some 1 million clones, about 75% appearing once. The genes are TRBV11-3 and TRBJ2-1; D is unclear. This clonotype originated in a man aged 18 to 30 in good health. The specimen sequenced was memory CD4+ T cells sorted from blood. Specified subset: CD45RA-negative fraction. The CDR3: CASSLGASSYNEQFF. CDR3 nucleotides: TGTGCCAGCAGCTTAGGGGCGAGCTCCTACAATGAGCAGTTCTTC.